One and the same sample provided the 19 T cell receptor beta chains below, sequenced in a study of CD8+ T cells in alopecia areata (dated by TCRdb to between 2018 and 2020). The sample's time point, from its label and the paper: baseline before oral tofacitinib. Receptor amplification or capture employed the immunoSEQ multiplex PCR assay. To provide template for TCR sequencing, every sample had RNA extracted and reverse transcribed into cDNA. As stored in TCRdb, this immuneACCESS dataset retains in-frame rearrangements with V and J assigned. A fraction of the clones does not appear; measured against another copy, unresolved V genes explain less than half of the discrepancy, and the remainder lacks a known reason. A total of 150,000 or so clones appear in this sample, around three fifths of them only once. The ten largest clones represent roughly 6.7% of the sample. The source was CD4+ T cells sorted from blood, collected at week 0. These receptors were obtained from a human donor with alopecia areata.

The rearrangement links TRBV6-5 to TRBJ2-1; 7 nucleotides agree with TRBD2. The CDR3 covers 14 residues. Germline assignment: CDR1 MNHEY and CDR2 SVGAGI. Trimming removed 4 bases from V and 4 bases from J; junction bases left unmatched: 4. The chain's CDR3 is CASSSLAAYNEQFF. The CDR3 coding sequence is TGTGCCAGCAGTTCCCTAGCGGCTTACAATGAGCAGTTCTTC.

This clone was observed once. V and J are TRBV10-3 and TRBJ2-7; D gene unclear. The CDR3 covers 12 residues. Germline lookup yields CDR1 ENHRY and CDR2 SYGVKD. V was shortened by 6 bases and J by 2 bases, with 8 bases between the two germline ends. DNA of the CDR3: TGTGCCATCAGCCCAGACACCTACGAGCAGTACTTC. This codes for CAISPDTYEQYF.

This clone has only a few counts. The rearrangement uses TRBV7-9 and TRBJ1-2; no clear D. Per the germline V gene, CDR1 is SEHNR and CDR2 is FQNEAQ (reference sequence). CDR3 length: 13 residues. Trimming stripped 1 base from V and 2 bases from J, with 5 bases between. The CDR3 reads CASSLGANYGYTF. DNA for the CDR3: TGTGCCAGCAGCTTAGGAGCGAACTATGGCTACACCTTC.

The count of this clone is one. This sequence joins TRBV5-4 and TRBJ1-1; 7 positions match TRBD1. Looked up from germline, CDR1 is SGHNT and CDR2 is YYREEE (reference sequence). J gave up 5 bases and V 4 bases, and 5 bases lay outside the gene matches. This CDR3 has 13 residues. This chain's CDR3 is CASSQEQGTEAFF. CDR3 nucleotides: TGTGCCAGCAGCCAGGAACAGGGGACTGAAGCTTTCTTT.

This chain joins TRBV30 and TRBJ1-2; D unclear. V was trimmed by 0 bases and J by 7 bases, leaving 9 bases between them. CDR3 size: 12 residues. CDR1 and CDR2 (germline): GTSNPN, SVGIG (reference sequence). CDR3 in amino acids: CAWSVSAFGYTF. CDR3 nucleotides: TGTGCCTGGAGTGTGTCGGCATTTGGCTACACCTTC.

DNA for the CDR3: TGTGCCAGTAGTATCATGGGAGGGATCACTGAAGCTTTCTTT. Translating gives CASSIMGGITEAFF. The V gene is TRBV19, the J gene TRBJ1-1, with D unresolved. There are 14 residues in the CDR3. V gave up 3 bases and J gave up 4 bases, with 12 bases separating them. Per germline, CDR1 LNHDA and CDR2 SQIVND (reference sequence). The full variable domain, completed using reference TRBV19 and TRBJ1-1, is DGGITQSPKYLFRKEGQNVTLSCEQNLNHDAMYWYRQDPGQGLRLIYYSQIVNDFQKGDIAEGYSVSREKKESFPLTVTSAQKNPTAFYLCASSIMGGITEAFFGQGTRLTVV.

This clone was detected once. This chain links TRBV4-3 with TRBJ2-7, with D perhaps TRBD1 or TRBD2 (5 bases each). Germline CDR1 LGHNA, CDR2 YSLEER. Trimming removed 4 bases at V and 2 bases at J, with 12 bases between. The length of the CDR3 is 14 residues. The CDR3 loop reads CASSPLVGAYEQYF. The CDR3 nucleotides read TGCGCCAGCAGCCCCCTCGTGGGGGCCTACGAGCAGTACTTC.

The V and J genes are TRBV2 and TRBJ1-5, with D maybe TRBD1 (5 bases). Germline CDR1 reads SNHLY; CDR2 reads FYNNEI. Between the trimmed V and J ends, which lost 7 bases and 6 bases, there was a span of 13 bases. The CDR3 covers 13 residues. The CDR3 bases are TGTGCCAGCACCTTCGGGGCCCCTCAGCCCCAGCATTTT. The encoded protein is CASTFGAPQPQHF. Drawing the rest from reference TRBV2 and TRBJ1-5, the complete variable domain is EPEVTQTPSHQVTQMGQEVILRCVPISNHLYFYWYRQILGQKVEFLVSFYNNEISEKSEIFDDQFSVERPDGSNFTLKIRSTKLEDSAMYFCASTFGAPQPQHFGDGTRLSIL.

The CDR3 region is CASSSEEGQPQHF. DNA of the CDR3: TGTGCCAGCAGTTCCGAGGAGGGGCAGCCCCAGCATTTT. The rearrangement links TRBV6-6 to TRBJ1-5, with D maybe TRBD1 (5 bases). Trimming pared 4 bases from V and 7 bases from J, leaving 11 bases between. Per the germline V gene, CDR1 is MNHNY and CDR2 is SVGAGI (reference sequence). There are 13 residues in the CDR3.

The genes are TRBV30 and TRBJ2-4; D call uncertain. Germline V gene data show CDR1 as GTSNPN and CDR2 as SVGIG (reference sequence). Trimming pared 0 bases from V and 8 bases from J, leaving 5 bases between. The CDR3 is made up of 11 amino acids. The CDR3 nucleotides are TGTGCCTGGAGTGTACGGGACATTCAGTACTTC. It codes for CAWSVRDIQYF.

A note on this clone: One junction end disagrees with the germline gene, perhaps due to a read error. This chain joins TRBV23-1 and TRBJ2-7; D remains unclear. TRBV23-1 has ORF status, its function being uncertain. The CDR3 totals 8 residues. This CDR3 reads CASSTLLF. In DNA, the CDR3 is TGCGCCAGCAGTACCTTACTCTTC.

The chain recombines TRBV7-8 with TRBJ2-3, with 7 bases identical to TRBD2. Trimming at V came to 5 bases and at J to 1 base, leaving 6 bases not matched to a gene. The CDR3 is 15 residues long. Germline-derived CDR1 and CDR2 are SGHVS and FQNEAQ. Here the CDR3 DNA reads TGTGCCAGCAGCAGGTGGGCGGGGGGCACAGATACGCAGTATTTT. It specifies CASSRWAGGTDTQYF.

The J gene is TRBJ2-6, the V gene TRBV6-5, with 8 bases that match TRBD1. The CDR3 covers 15 residues. Unmatched junction bases numbered 4, after V lost 5 bases and J lost 4 bases. Germline V gene sequence: CDR1 MNHEY, CDR2 SVGAGI. The CDR3 loop reads CASSIRGLGANVLTF. Here the CDR3 DNA reads TGTGCCAGCAGTATCAGGGGGCTCGGGGCCAACGTCCTGACTTTC.

The V call is TRBV30, the J call TRBJ2-1; 10 positions agree with TRBD2. Trimming cost V 0 bases and J 2 bases; bases outside gene matches: 7. The germline V gene encodes CDR1 GTSNPN and CDR2 SVGIG (reference sequence). CDR3 length: 17 residues. The CDR3 DNA is TGTGCCTGGAGTGTATTCTCTAGCGGGGGAACCTACAATGAGCAGTTCTTC. Its translation is CAWSVFSSGGTYNEQFF.

The chain recombines TRBV6-5 with TRBJ2-3, with no clear D. Between the trimmed V and J ends, which lost 8 bases and 5 bases, there was a span of 11 bases. Germline values: CDR1 MNHEY, CDR2 SVGAGI. This CDR3 has 12 amino acids. In DNA, the CDR3 is TGTGCCAGCCGGTCGGGTATAGATACGCAGTATTTT. Amino acids: CASRSGIDTQYF.

This rearrangement joins TRBV29-1 to TRBJ1-2; D not certain. V lost 7 bases and J 13 bases, leaving 22 bases between the germline ends. CDR1 SQVTM and CDR2 ANQGSEA come from the germline V gene. The CDR3 consists of 12 residues. CDR3 DNA sequence: TGCAGCGCCGATTCGGGAGCCTTGGCTGGCACCTTC. It codes for CSADSGALAGTF.

This clone was detected a few times. The V and J genes are TRBV5-4 and TRBJ2-3; TRBD2 matches at 7 bases. Trimming at V came to 2 bases and at J to 2 bases, leaving 2 bases not matched to a gene. Germline assignment: CDR1 SGHNT and CDR2 YYREEE (reference sequence). This CDR3 has 14 residues. CDR3 in amino acids: CASSLRLATDTQYF. The CDR3 nucleotides are TGTGCCAGCAGCTTACGACTAGCCACAGATACGCAGTATTTT.

For this clone: Other nucleotide sequences in the sample specify the same CDR3. The rearrangement uses TRBV20-1 and TRBJ2-5; D is ambiguous. Germline CDR1 DFQATT, CDR2 SNEGSKA (reference sequence). The CDR3 is 10 amino acids. Trimming removed 3 bases from V and 5 bases from J, with 4 bases in between. This CDR3 is CSARSETQYF. The CDR3 coding sequence is TGCAGTGCTAGGAGTGAGACCCAGTACTTC.

V and J are TRBV5-6 and TRBJ2-7; tentative D call: TRBD2 (6 bases). This CDR3 has 15 residues. Per germline, CDR1 SGHDT and CDR2 YYEEEE. V gave up 0 bases and J gave up 2 bases, with 12 bases separating them. CDR3 in DNA: TGTGCCAGCAGCTTGGATGGGCGGGGCCCCTACGAGCAGTACTTC. This codes for CASSLDGRGPYEQYF.